The rows below give T cell receptor beta chains drawn from one sample of a study of T cells in Graves' hyperthyroidism and ophthalmopathy. TCRdb re-called the multiplex PCR reads through MiXCR, storing one row per CDR3 protein. The table includes about 300,000 distinct CDR3 sequences, around 20% detected once. Sequencing used blood. The receptors were sampled from a man in his fifties with Graves' ophthalmopathy. CDR3s include the opening cysteine and the closing phenylalanine or tryptophan. Fields, in order: CDR3 DNA, CDR3 protein, J gene, clone size, V gene, D gene. D genes are given only for firm matches. Not every row has a clone size; where given, it reads once, few, many or a size class.

CDR3nt: TGTGCCAGCAGCCAAGGGAGGGGGGGCACAGATACGCAGTATTTT
CDR3aa: CASSQGRGGTDTQYF
j_gene: TRBJ2-3
abundance: many
v_gene: TRBV3-1
d_gene: NA

CDR3nt: TGTGCCAGCAAGTCCCTTAGCAATCAGCCCCAGCATTTT
CDR3aa: CASKSLSNQPQHF
j_gene: TRBJ1-5
abundance: many
v_gene: TRBV28
d_gene: NA

CDR3nt: TGTGCCAGCAGCCAAGTAGCGGGAGCCTACTCCTACGAGCAGTACTTC
CDR3aa: CASSQVAGAYSYEQYF
j_gene: TRBJ2-7
abundance: few
v_gene: TRBV4-2
d_gene: TRBD2

CDR3nt: TGTGCCAGCAGTTTTCAAGATACGCAGTATTTT
CDR3aa: CASSFQDTQYF
j_gene: TRBJ2-3
abundance: few
v_gene: TRBV6-1
d_gene: NA

CDR3nt: TGTGCCAGCAGCGTAGATGGGGGTTACGAGCAGTACTTC
CDR3aa: CASSVDGGYEQYF
j_gene: TRBJ2-7
abundance: NA
v_gene: TRBV9
d_gene: NA

CDR3nt: TGTGCCAGCAGACAGGGGGCAGAGAACACTGAAGCTTTCTTT
CDR3aa: CASRQGAENTEAFF
j_gene: TRBJ1-1
abundance: NA
v_gene: TRBV2
d_gene: TRBD1

CDR3nt: TGTGCCAGCAGCTTAGAAGGGTTTGAAGCTTTCTTT
CDR3aa: CASSLEGFEAFF
j_gene: TRBJ1-1
abundance: NA
v_gene: TRBV7-9
d_gene: NA

CDR3nt: TGTGCCAGCAGAGCCACTGCCAAAAAAGGGGGGGCCCGCGGTTACGAGCAGTACTTC
CDR3aa: CASRATAKKGGARGYEQYF
j_gene: TRBJ2-7
abundance: many
v_gene: TRBV11-2
d_gene: NA

CDR3nt: TGTGCCAGCAGTTTAAACAGGGAGACCCAGTACTTC
CDR3aa: CASSLNRETQYF
j_gene: TRBJ2-5
abundance: many
v_gene: TRBV28
d_gene: NA

CDR3nt: TGTGCCAGCAGCCTACGACGGGGGAGTAGTGATGAGCAGTTCTTC
CDR3aa: CASSLRRGSSDEQFF
j_gene: TRBJ2-1
abundance: NA
v_gene: TRBV3-1
d_gene: NA

CDR3nt: TGTGCCAGCAGTTCTCGACTAGCGGGAGGCCACTACAATGAGCAGTTCTTC
CDR3aa: CASSSRLAGGHYNEQFF
j_gene: TRBJ2-1
abundance: few
v_gene: TRBV28
d_gene: TRBD2

CDR3nt: TGTGCCAGCAGCCAAGAGAGTGCCCAACTTATCACAGATACGCAGTATTTT
CDR3aa: CASSQESAQLITDTQYF
j_gene: TRBJ2-3
abundance: many
v_gene: TRBV4-2
d_gene: NA

CDR3nt: TGTGCCAGCAGTTTGAATGCGGGAGACAGGAAAAACATTCAGTACTTC
CDR3aa: CASSLNAGDRKNIQYF
j_gene: TRBJ2-4
abundance: NA
v_gene: TRBV27
d_gene: NA

CDR3nt: TGCGCCAGCAGCCAAGTTTGGGGGACAGGGGGCTGGGGCTACACCTTC
CDR3aa: CASSQVWGTGGWGYTF
j_gene: TRBJ1-2
abundance: NA
v_gene: TRBV4-1
d_gene: TRBD1

CDR3nt: TGCGCCAGCAAATATAGCGGAGATACGCAGTATTTT
CDR3aa: CASKYSGDTQYF
j_gene: TRBJ2-3
abundance: NA
v_gene: TRBV5-1
d_gene: NA

CDR3nt: TGTGCCAGCAGCTTAACGTTCAGCGGGAGCACAGATACGCAGTATTTT
CDR3aa: CASSLTFSGSTDTQYF
j_gene: TRBJ2-3
abundance: many
v_gene: TRBV7-3
d_gene: NA

CDR3nt: TGTGCCAGCAGTGAACCCCAGAGGGCCTACGAGCAGTACTTC
CDR3aa: CASSEPQRAYEQYF
j_gene: TRBJ2-7
abundance: few
v_gene: TRBV6-1
d_gene: NA

CDR3nt: TGCGCCAGCAGCCGAGACGGGGGAACCTACAATGAGCAGTTCTTC
CDR3aa: CASSRDGGTYNEQFF
j_gene: TRBJ2-1
abundance: many
v_gene: TRBV5-1
d_gene: NA

CDR3nt: TGTGCCAGCAGCTGGCTAGCGGCGGGCACCGGGGAGCTGTTTTTT
CDR3aa: CASSWLAAGTGELFF
j_gene: TRBJ2-2
abundance: NA
v_gene: TRBV7-9
d_gene: TRBD2

CDR3nt: TGTGCCACCAGCAGAGATTTCAGGGGCGAGCAGTACTTC
CDR3aa: CATSRDFRGEQYF
j_gene: TRBJ2-7
abundance: NA
v_gene: TRBV15
d_gene: NA

CDR3nt: TGTGCCACCCGGGACGCAGTCTCACTTTATGGCTACACCTTC
CDR3aa: CATRDAVSLYGYTF
j_gene: TRBJ1-2
abundance: few
v_gene: TRBV27
d_gene: NA

CDR3nt: TGTGCCAGCACCTCAAGGGGGGACACAGATACGCAGTATTTT
CDR3aa: CASTSRGDTDTQYF
j_gene: TRBJ2-3
abundance: NA
v_gene: TRBV9
d_gene: NA

CDR3nt: TGTGCCAGCAGTTTAGGACTGCCAGGGACCGGGGAGCTGTTTTTT
CDR3aa: CASSLGLPGTGELFF
j_gene: TRBJ2-2
abundance: NA
v_gene: TRBV27
d_gene: NA

CDR3nt: TGCAGCGTTGAAGAGGGAGCAAACACCGGGGAGCTGTTTTTT
CDR3aa: CSVEEGANTGELFF
j_gene: TRBJ2-2
abundance: few
v_gene: TRBV29-1
d_gene: NA

CDR3nt: TGCAGTGCCACACAATCGACAGGGGGGAACACTGAAGCTTTCTTT
CDR3aa: CSATQSTGGNTEAFF
j_gene: TRBJ1-1
abundance: many
v_gene: TRBV20-1
d_gene: TRBD1

CDR3nt: TGTGCCAGCAGCTTAATACGGGCGGACTCGCCCCAGCATTTT
CDR3aa: CASSLIRADSPQHF
j_gene: TRBJ1-5
abundance: many
v_gene: TRBV7-3
d_gene: NA

CDR3nt: TGTGCCAGCATCGGGACAGGGGGCTACAATGAGCAGTTCTTC
CDR3aa: CASIGTGGYNEQFF
j_gene: TRBJ2-1
abundance: many
v_gene: TRBV12-3/TRBV12-4
d_gene: TRBD1

CDR3nt: TGTGCCAGCAGTCAATTGGGGTCGGAAGCTTTCTTT
CDR3aa: CASSQLGSEAFF
j_gene: TRBJ1-1
abundance: many
v_gene: TRBV7-3
d_gene: NA

CDR3nt: TGTGCCAGCAGCCCAGGGGACGGAATCACCGGGGAGCTGTTTTTT
CDR3aa: CASSPGDGITGELFF
j_gene: TRBJ2-2
abundance: many
v_gene: TRBV3-1
d_gene: NA

CDR3nt: TGTGCCAGCACCCGGGGGGGGAACACAGATACGCAGTATTTT
CDR3aa: CASTRGGNTDTQYF
j_gene: TRBJ2-3
abundance: NA
v_gene: TRBV6-2/TRBV6-3
d_gene: TRBD2

CDR3nt: TGTGCCAGCAGCCAAGATCGGGAGTCGACGGATACGCAGTATTTT
CDR3aa: CASSQDRESTDTQYF
j_gene: TRBJ2-3
abundance: many
v_gene: TRBV3-1
d_gene: NA

CDR3nt: TGCAGCGTGGGGGAGACCGGGGAGCTGTTTTTT
CDR3aa: CSVGETGELFF
j_gene: TRBJ2-2
abundance: NA
v_gene: TRBV29-1
d_gene: NA

CDR3nt: TGCGCCAGCAGCTTACAGGGGGCGCAATACGAGCAGTACTTC
CDR3aa: CASSLQGAQYEQYF
j_gene: TRBJ2-7
abundance: few
v_gene: TRBV5-1
d_gene: TRBD1

CDR3nt: TGTGCCAGCAGCTTAGCCTGGGCGGGAGGGCCGTCCTACAATGAGCAGTTCTTC
CDR3aa: CASSLAWAGGPSYNEQFF
j_gene: TRBJ2-1
abundance: many
v_gene: TRBV7-8
d_gene: TRBD2

CDR3nt: TGTGCCAGCAGCTTGAGAGCCCAAGGGGGGCACAATGAGCAGTTCTTC
CDR3aa: CASSLRAQGGHNEQFF
j_gene: TRBJ2-1
abundance: NA
v_gene: TRBV5-5
d_gene: NA

CDR3nt: TGTGCCACCAGCAGAGATCCCAGGTACCAAGAGACCCAGTACTTC
CDR3aa: CATSRDPRYQETQYF
j_gene: TRBJ2-5
abundance: NA
v_gene: TRBV15
d_gene: NA

CDR3nt: TGTGCCAGCAGTTACAGACAAGCCTACGAGCAGTACTTC
CDR3aa: CASSYRQAYEQYF
j_gene: TRBJ2-7
abundance: NA
v_gene: TRBV6-2/TRBV6-3
d_gene: NA

CDR3nt: TGTGCCAGCAGCTTGGGTTTGGTGGGGAGCGGCTACACCTTC
CDR3aa: CASSLGLVGSGYTF
j_gene: TRBJ1-2
abundance: NA
v_gene: TRBV28
d_gene: NA

CDR3nt: TGTGCCAGCAGTTTGGGGACTAGCGGGAGTTTTGAGCAGTTCTTC
CDR3aa: CASSLGTSGSFEQFF
j_gene: TRBJ2-1
abundance: many
v_gene: TRBV28
d_gene: TRBD2

CDR3nt: TGTGCCAGCAGTTACCAGAGAGAGACCCAGTACTTC
CDR3aa: CASSYQRETQYF
j_gene: TRBJ2-5
abundance: NA
v_gene: TRBV6-5
d_gene: NA

CDR3nt: TGTGCCAGCAGTGAACTAGCGGGAGGGCCAGATACGCAGTATTTT
CDR3aa: CASSELAGGPDTQYF
j_gene: TRBJ2-3
abundance: many
v_gene: TRBV6-1
d_gene: TRBD2

CDR3nt: TGCGCCAGCAGTGACCGGGGAACAGATACGCAGTATTTT
CDR3aa: CASSDRGTDTQYF
j_gene: TRBJ2-3
abundance: many
v_gene: TRBV10-1
d_gene: NA

CDR3nt: TGTGCCAGCAGCCTCCCACGGAGAGCGGGAGGGCCTTACGAGCAGTACTTC
CDR3aa: CASSLPRRAGGPYEQYF
j_gene: TRBJ2-7
abundance: NA
v_gene: TRBV14
d_gene: TRBD2

CDR3nt: TGTGCCTGGTCCACCGGGACCCCTTACAATGAGCAGTTCTTC
CDR3aa: CAWSTGTPYNEQFF
j_gene: TRBJ2-1
abundance: NA
v_gene: TRBV30
d_gene: NA

CDR3nt: TGTGCCAGCAGTTTATCATGGGGGGGAGGCTACACCTTC
CDR3aa: CASSLSWGGGYTF
j_gene: TRBJ1-2
abundance: few
v_gene: TRBV27
d_gene: NA

CDR3nt: TGCAGTGCGCCCTGGGACAGGGGTTACGAGCAGTACTTC
CDR3aa: CSAPWDRGYEQYF
j_gene: TRBJ2-7
abundance: many
v_gene: TRBV20-1
d_gene: TRBD1

CDR3nt: TGTGCCAGCAGCTTGGACCCCAACTCCTACGAGCAGTACTTC
CDR3aa: CASSLDPNSYEQYF
j_gene: TRBJ2-7
abundance: NA
v_gene: TRBV5-5
d_gene: NA

CDR3nt: TGTGCCAGCAGTGAACCGGCCTCTGGAAACACCATATACTTT
CDR3aa: CASSEPASGNTIYF
j_gene: TRBJ1-3
abundance: NA
v_gene: TRBV6-1
d_gene: NA

CDR3nt: TGTGCCAGCAGCTTAGGACAGGACGGGGAGCTGTTTTTT
CDR3aa: CASSLGQDGELFF
j_gene: TRBJ2-2
abundance: NA
v_gene: TRBV13
d_gene: NA

CDR3nt: TGCAGTGCTCCCGGCGTTCCCTCCTACGAGCAGTACTTC
CDR3aa: CSAPGVPSYEQYF
j_gene: TRBJ2-7
abundance: many
v_gene: TRBV20-1
d_gene: NA

CDR3nt: TGCAGCGTTGTTGGCGGTTTGAACACTGAAGCTTTCTTT
CDR3aa: CSVVGGLNTEAFF
j_gene: TRBJ1-1
abundance: many
v_gene: TRBV29-1
d_gene: NA